This TCR beta chain was identified during a study of immune characteristics of hereditary and idiopathic chronic pancreatitis. Broadly, across the study: The study profiled local pancreatic immune cells and TCRbeta repertoires in hereditary and idiopathic chronic pancreatitis compared with control organ donor pancreases. The gDNA-based approach was selected because the approach required minimal in vitro experimental manipulation of T cells infiltrating the pancreas. TCRbeta sequencing included 4 or 5 control pancreases, under 10 pancreases with hereditary chronic pancreatitis and roughly six pancreases with idiopathic chronic pancreatitis. General conclusions and limits of the study: Chronic pancreatitis caused by alcohol use was excluded from the study. Differences in Vbeta-Jbeta gene family usage, including TRBV10, TRBV19, TRBV23 and TRBV5, were found between hereditary and idiopathic chronic pancreatitis. Compared with controls, TCRbeta repertoire diversity was significantly higher and clonality was lower in both chronic pancreatitis groups. Because patient tissue could only be obtained at the time of TPIAT, differences in disease duration may have influenced the immune findings. Numbers of productive TCR rearrangements correlated positively with disease severity scores among fewer than 15 chronic pancreatitis patients.

To note about this clone: Its specific antigen is unknown. The input lacks base qualities; no much larger clone sits a single base away.

To prepare the library, the immunoSEQ multiplex PCR assay was applied. The TCRbeta CDR3 region and adjacent sequences were amplified and sequenced from pancreatic genomic DNA. Regarding the original processing steps: Productive clonality and productive rearrangement counts were measured along with repertoire diversity, which was expressed as a mean normalized Shannon-Wiener index. Control and chronic pancreatitis repertoire metrics were compared with the nonparametric Mann-Whitney U test. CDR3beta sequences with identical amino acid composition and length across subjects were defined as shared clonotypes. TCRdb holds this immuneACCESS table with in-frame rearrangements only. Some clones are missing; in checked studies, unresolved V genes explain under half, and the rest has no known cause. V, J and clone size are taken as reported in that table, and D and trimming were inferred from the DNA itself. This sample lists 8,500 to 9,500 clones; 75% to 85% were detected once. The ten biggest clones cover about 14% of the sample.

The CDR3, cysteine through phenylalanine, is 13 amino acids long. The retained sequence is limited to the CDR3, 39 bases, with the frame set at the first base. According to the germline V gene, CDR1 reads WSHSY and CDR2 reads SAAADI. V and J lose 4 bases and 8 bases, and a span of 14 bases separates them. Chronic pancreatitis pancreas tissue was obtained from patients undergoing total pancreatectomy with islet autotransplantation (TPIAT). No known history of diabetes was present in the included chronic pancreatitis patients. For TCRbeta sequencing, genomic DNA was pulled straight from bulk pancreas tissue, skipping any T cell sorting. Idiopathic chronic pancreatitis patients had no particular identified cause of disease. Pancreas tissues from patients and organ donors were collected consecutively at two US centers.

The TCR originated in a human donor with chronic pancreatitis. The rearranged segments are TRBV10-2 and TRBJ1-2; the D gene remains uncertain. Sequencing was done on a sample of pancreas tissue with idiopathic chronic pancreatitis. This sample's cell subset or site label indicates: chronic pancreatitis without an identified cause. CDR3 protein: CASSGTRNTGYTF. The nucleotides read TGCGCCAGCAGTGGGACGCGTAACACCGGCTACACCTTC.